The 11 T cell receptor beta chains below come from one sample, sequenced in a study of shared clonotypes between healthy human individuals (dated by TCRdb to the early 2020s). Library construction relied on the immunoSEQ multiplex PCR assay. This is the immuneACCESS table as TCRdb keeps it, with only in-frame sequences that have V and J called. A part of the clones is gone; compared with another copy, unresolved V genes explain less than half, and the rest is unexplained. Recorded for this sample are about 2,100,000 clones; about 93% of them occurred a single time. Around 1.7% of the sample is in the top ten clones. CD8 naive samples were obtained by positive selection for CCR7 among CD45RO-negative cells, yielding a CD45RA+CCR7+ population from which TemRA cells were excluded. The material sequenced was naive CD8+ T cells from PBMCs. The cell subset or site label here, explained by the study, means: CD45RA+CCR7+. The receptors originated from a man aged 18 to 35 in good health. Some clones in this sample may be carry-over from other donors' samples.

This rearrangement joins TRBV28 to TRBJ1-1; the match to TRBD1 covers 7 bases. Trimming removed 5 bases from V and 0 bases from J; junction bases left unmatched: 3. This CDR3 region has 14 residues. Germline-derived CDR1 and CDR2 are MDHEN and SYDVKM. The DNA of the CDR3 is TGTGCCAGCAGTGAGGGACAGTTGAACACTGAAGCTTTCTTT. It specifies CASSEGQLNTEAFF.

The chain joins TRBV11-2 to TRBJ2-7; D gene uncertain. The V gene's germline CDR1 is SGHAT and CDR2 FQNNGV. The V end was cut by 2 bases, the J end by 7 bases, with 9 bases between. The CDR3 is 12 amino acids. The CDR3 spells CASSLNLREQYF. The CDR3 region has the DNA TGTGCCAGCAGCTTAAACTTGCGAGAGCAGTACTTC.

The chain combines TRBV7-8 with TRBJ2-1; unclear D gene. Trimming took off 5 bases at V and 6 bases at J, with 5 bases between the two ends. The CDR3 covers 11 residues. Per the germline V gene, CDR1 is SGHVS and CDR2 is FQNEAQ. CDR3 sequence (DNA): TGTGCCAGCAGCCGCACCAATGAGCAGTTCTTC. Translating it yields CASSRTNEQFF.

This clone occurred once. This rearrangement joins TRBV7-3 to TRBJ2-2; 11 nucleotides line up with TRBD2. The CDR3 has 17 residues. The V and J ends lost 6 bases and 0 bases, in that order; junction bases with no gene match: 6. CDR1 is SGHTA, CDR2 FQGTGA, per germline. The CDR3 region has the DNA TGTGCCAGCAGACCGGGACTAGCGGAGGCGAACACCGGGGAGCTGTTTTTT. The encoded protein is CASRPGLAEANTGELFF.

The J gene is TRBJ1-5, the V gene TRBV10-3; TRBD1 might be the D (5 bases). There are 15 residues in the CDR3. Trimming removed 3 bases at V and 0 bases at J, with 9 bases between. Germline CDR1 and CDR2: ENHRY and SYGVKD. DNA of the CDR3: TGTGCCATCAGTGATGGGGGGAATAGCAATCAGCCCCAGCATTTT. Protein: CAISDGGNSNQPQHF.

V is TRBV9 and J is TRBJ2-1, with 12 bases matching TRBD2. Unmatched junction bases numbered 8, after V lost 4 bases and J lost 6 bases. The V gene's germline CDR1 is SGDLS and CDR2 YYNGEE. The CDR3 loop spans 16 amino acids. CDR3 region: CASSPLAGGPINEQFF. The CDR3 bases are TGTGCCAGCAGCCCGCTAGCGGGAGGGCCTATCAATGAGCAGTTCTTC.

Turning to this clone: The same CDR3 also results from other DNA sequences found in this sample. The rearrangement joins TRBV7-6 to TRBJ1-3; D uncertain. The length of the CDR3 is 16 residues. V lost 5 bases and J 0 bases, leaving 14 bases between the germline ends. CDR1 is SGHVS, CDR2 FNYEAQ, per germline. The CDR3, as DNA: TGTGCCAGCAGCCCACGGACGGGCAGCTCTGGAAACACCATATATTTT. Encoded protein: CASSPRTGSSGNTIYF.

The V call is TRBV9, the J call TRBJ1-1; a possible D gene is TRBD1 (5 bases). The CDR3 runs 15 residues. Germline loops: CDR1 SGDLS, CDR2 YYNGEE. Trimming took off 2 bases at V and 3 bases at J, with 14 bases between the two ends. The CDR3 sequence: CASSVSGLGHTEAFF. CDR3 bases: TGTGCCAGCAGCGTCTCAGGGTTAGGCCACACTGAAGCTTTCTTT. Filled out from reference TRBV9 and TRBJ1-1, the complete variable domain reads DSGVTQTPKHLITATGQRVTLRCSPRSGDLSVYWYQQSLDQGLQFLIQYYNGEERAKGNILERFSAQQFPDLHSELNLSSLELGDSALYFCASSVSGLGHTEAFFGQGTRLTVV.

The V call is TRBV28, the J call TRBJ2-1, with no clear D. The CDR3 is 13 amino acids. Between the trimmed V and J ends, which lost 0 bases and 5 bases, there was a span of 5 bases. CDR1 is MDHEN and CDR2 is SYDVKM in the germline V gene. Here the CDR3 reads CASSLWSDNEQFF. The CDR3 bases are TGTGCCAGCAGTTTATGGTCGGACAATGAGCAGTTCTTC.

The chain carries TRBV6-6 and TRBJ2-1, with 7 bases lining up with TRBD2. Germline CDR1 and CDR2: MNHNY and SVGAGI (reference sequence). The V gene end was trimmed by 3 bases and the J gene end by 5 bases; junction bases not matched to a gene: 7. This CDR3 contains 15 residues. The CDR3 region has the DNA TGTGCCAGCAGTTATGAGACTAGCATCCACAATGAGCAGTTCTTC. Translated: CASSYETSIHNEQFF.

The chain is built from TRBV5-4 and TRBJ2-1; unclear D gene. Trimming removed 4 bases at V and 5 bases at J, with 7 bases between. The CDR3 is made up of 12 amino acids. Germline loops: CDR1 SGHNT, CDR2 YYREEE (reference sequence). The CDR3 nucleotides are TGTGCCAGCAGCCTCGAACACAATGAGCAGTTCTTC. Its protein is CASSLEHNEQFF.